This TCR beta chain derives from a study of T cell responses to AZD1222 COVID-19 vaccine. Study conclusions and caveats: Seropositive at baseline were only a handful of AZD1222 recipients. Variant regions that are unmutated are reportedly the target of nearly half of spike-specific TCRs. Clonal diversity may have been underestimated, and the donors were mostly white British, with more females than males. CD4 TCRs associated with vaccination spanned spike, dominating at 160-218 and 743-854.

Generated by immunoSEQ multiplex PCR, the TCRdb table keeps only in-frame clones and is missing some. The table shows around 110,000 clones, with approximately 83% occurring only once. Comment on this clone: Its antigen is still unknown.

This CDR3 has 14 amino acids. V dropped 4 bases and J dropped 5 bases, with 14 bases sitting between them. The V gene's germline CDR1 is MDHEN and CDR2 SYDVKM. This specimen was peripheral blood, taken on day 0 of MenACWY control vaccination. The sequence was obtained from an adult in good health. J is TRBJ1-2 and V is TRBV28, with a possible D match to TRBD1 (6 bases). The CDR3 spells CASSSPPGAYGYTF. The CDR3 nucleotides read TGTGCCAGCAGTTCCCCTCCAGGGGCTTATGGCTACACCTTC.